The source of this TCR beta chain is a study of T cells in Graves' hyperthyroidism and ophthalmopathy. On the study more broadly: Peripheral blood was drawn at first diagnosis, prior to all treatment. The study's findings and limits: Most clonotypes expanded in thyroid above 0.001 were likewise present in blood.

With duration under 3 months, ophthalmopathy was active: Clinical Activity Score at least 3, NOSPECS at least 4. Clinical symptoms, serum thyroxine and TRAb, thyroid ultrasound and orbital computed tomography were used for the diagnoses. The V end was cut by 2 bases, the J end by 10 bases, with 9 bases between. The CDR3 sequence is 12 residues long. CDR1 is SEHNR, CDR2 FQNEAQ, per germline (reference sequence). RNA transcripts gave rise to amplified TCR beta CDR3 regions. TCR CDR3 regions were first amplified by RT-PCR with HTBI primers. MiXCR, run by TCRdb on the multiplex PCR reads, gives a single entry per CDR3 protein. The table includes about 640,000 distinct CDR3 sequences, around 20% detected once. About this clonotype itself: Its antigen is unidentified.

Sample: blood. This receptor was taken from a young man with Graves' ophthalmopathy. The genes are TRBV7-9 and TRBJ2-1, with D unclear. CDR3 loop: CASSLTTWEQFF. In DNA form, the CDR3 reads TGTGCCAGCAGCTTAACAACCTGGGAGCAGTTCTTC. Full variable domain (rest looked up from reference TRBV7-9 and TRBJ2-1): DTGVSQNPRHKITKRGQNVTFRCDPISEHNRLYWYRQTLGQGPEFLTYFQNEAQLEKSRLLSDRFSAERPKGSFSTLEIQRTEQGDSAMYLCASSLTTWEQFFGPGTRLTVL.